What follows are 5 T cell receptor beta chains derived from one specimen sequenced in a study of shared clonotypes between healthy human individuals. Only in-frame clones appear in the TCRdb table, and some are missing; sequencing was by immunoSEQ multiplex PCR. The sample holds under 2.5 million clones; approximately 90% are singletons and the top ten take around 0.35%. The sequenced material came from naive CD4+ T cells from PBMCs. Subset reported: CD45RA+ positively selected. The receptors stem from a young man in good health. Some clones in this sample may be carry-over from other donors' samples.

With respect to this clone: Distinct nucleotide sequences in the sample also encode this CDR3. The gene calls are TRBV2 and TRBJ1-2, with a possible D match to TRBD1 (5 bases). V was clipped by 8 bases and J by 2 bases, with 12 bases between them. Germline-derived CDR1 and CDR2 are SNHLY and FYNNEI. The CDR3 consists of 13 residues. Written as DNA, the CDR3 is TGTGCCAGCTCTGGGGGAGCCAACTATGGCTACACCTTC. Translation gives CASSGGANYGYTF.

The V call is TRBV18, the J call TRBJ2-1; TRBD1 is a possible D gene (5 bases). V was pared by 3 bases and J by 3 bases, with 15 bases between. Germline V CDR1 and CDR2: KGHSH, LQKENI. This CDR3 has 16 amino acids. The CDR3 bases are TGTGCCAGCTCACCTTTCCGCGACAGCGTCTACAATGAGCAGTTCTTC. Protein: CASSPFRDSVYNEQFF.

The chain recombines TRBV4-3 with TRBJ1-3; D is perhaps TRBD1 (6 bases). Trimming left V 0 bases short and J 1 base short, with 13 bases between. The CDR3 extends over 17 amino acids. Germline V gene lookup returns CDR1 LGHNA and CDR2 YSLEER. CDR3 region: CASSQDRGRGSGNTIYF. The CDR3 DNA follows: TGCGCCAGCAGCCAAGATCGTGGCAGGGGATCTGGAAACACCATATATTTT.

This chain connects TRBV10-2 to TRBJ2-1, with a tentative D call TRBD2 (6 bases). Germline V lookup: CDR1 WSHSY, CDR2 SAAADI. This CDR3 spans 18 amino acids. V was trimmed by 7 bases and J by 1 base, leaving 23 bases between them. The CDR3 protein is CASTPFGTGNLSYNEQFF. The CDR3 DNA is TGCGCCAGCACCCCATTTGGGACTGGTAATCTTTCCTACAATGAGCAGTTCTTC.

The rearrangement links TRBV4-1 to TRBJ2-7; possibly TRBD1 for D (6 bases). Germline values: CDR1 MGHRA, CDR2 YSYEKL. The CDR3 loop spans 15 amino acids. Trimming cost V 2 bases and J 2 bases, with 13 bases left between them. CDR3 bases: TGCGCCAGCAGCCAAATTCGAGACAGGCCCTACGAGCAGTACTTC. This sequence encodes CASSQIRDRPYEQYF.